The 27 T cell receptor beta chains in this list originate from one sample, sequenced in a study of cytomegalovirus exposure and HLA in healthy donors. The PCR contained 60 Vbeta and 13 Jbeta primers. Data came from immunoSEQ multiplex PCR; TCRdb stores just in-frame clones and leaves some out. The sample lists about 200,000 clones; approximately 12% were seen once. Sequencing was carried out using PBMCs. The source of these receptors is a man aged 45 to 65 in good health and CMV-seropositive.

This clone has only a few counts. This chain links TRBV6-1 with TRBJ2-1, with TRBD1 identical over 11 bases. Germline V gene lookup returns CDR1 MNHNS and CDR2 SASEGT. V lost 6 bases and J lost 9; bases outside the gene matches: 7. CDR3 length: 14 residues. The CDR3 loop is CASREDRGQGEQFF. The CDR3 bases are TGTGCCAGCAGGGAGGACAGGGGGCAAGGTGAGCAGTTCTTC.

The chain is built from TRBV5-1 and TRBJ1-2; D perhaps matches TRBD1 (6 bases). The V end was cut by 4 bases, the J end by 5 bases, with 18 bases between. Per the germline V gene, CDR1 is SGHRS and CDR2 is YFSETQ. This CDR3 has 15 residues. CDR3 loop: CASSEAIGQGYGYTF. CDR3 DNA: TGCGCCAGCAGCGAAGCAATCGGGCAGGGGTATGGCTACACCTTC.

This clone has more than one count but fewer than ten. The V gene is TRBV30, the J gene TRBJ1-4, with D maybe TRBD1 (6 bases). Trimming pared 0 bases from V and 5 bases from J, leaving 16 bases between. The CDR3 has 16 amino acids. Germline lookup yields CDR1 GTSNPN and CDR2 SVGIG (reference sequence). In DNA, the CDR3 is TGTGCCTGGAGTGTGGGGGGGCCCGGCAAAAATGAAAAACTGTTTTTT. Protein: CAWSVGGPGKNEKLFF.

There are a few counts of this clone. The V call is TRBV6-5, the J call TRBJ2-2; 9 bases are shared with TRBD1. Germline-derived CDR1 and CDR2 are MNHEY and SVGAGI. The CDR3 runs 16 residues. Germline trimming cut 4 bases from V and 1 base from J; bases unmatched to any gene: 4. CDR3 sequence reads: CASSSPGQGNTGELFF. For the CDR3, the DNA is TGTGCCAGCAGTTCGCCGGGACAGGGGAACACCGGGGAGCTGTTTTTT.

V usage is TRBV4-3 and J usage is TRBJ1-1; 7 nucleotides match TRBD1. The CDR3 extends over 12 amino acids. V was clipped by 2 bases and J by 6 bases; unmatched bases: 0. The germline V gene encodes CDR1 LGHNA and CDR2 YSLEER. The CDR3 protein is CASSQTGAEAFF. The DNA for the CDR3 is TGCGCCAGCAGCCAAACAGGGGCTGAAGCTTTCTTT.

This clone was found a few times. J is TRBJ1-1 and V is TRBV30; TRBD1 matches at 10 bases. Germline loops: CDR1 GTSNPN, CDR2 SVGIG (reference sequence). This CDR3 has 15 residues. The junction had 6 bases not matched to a gene; V was cut back by 5 bases and J by 0 bases. CDR3 DNA: TGTGCCTGGGGGACAGGGGAACTCATGAACACTGAAGCTTTCTTT. Translation gives CAWGTGELMNTEAFF.

J is TRBJ1-5 and V is TRBV30; TRBD1 matches 7 bases. The CDR3 consists of 13 residues. Germline V gene data show CDR1 as GTSNPN and CDR2 as SVGIG (reference sequence). The J segment lost 7 bases and the V segment lost 2 bases, leaving 5 bases of the junction unmatched. CDR3 sequence reads: CAWSKDRDQPQHF. Here the CDR3 DNA reads TGTGCCTGGAGTAAAGACAGGGACCAGCCCCAGCATTTT. The entire variable domain, with the rest obtained from reference TRBV30 and TRBJ1-5, is as follows: SQTIHQWPATLVQPVGSPLSLECTVEGTSNPNLYWYRQAAGRGLQLLFYSVGIGQISSEVPQNLSASRPQDRQFILSSKKLLLSDSGFYLCAWSKDRDQPQHFGDGTRLSIL.

The chain employs TRBV6-6 and TRBJ1-1; D remains unclear. From germline, CDR1 is MNHNY and CDR2 SVGAGI (reference sequence). CDR3 size: 14 residues. The V and J ends lost 4 bases and 0 bases respectively, with 9 bases between them. CDR3 region: CASSFSGVNTEAFF. The CDR3 region has the DNA TGTGCCAGCAGTTTTTCCGGGGTGAACACTGAAGCTTTCTTT.

In this sample, this clone turned up a few times. This chain uses TRBV7-2 with TRBJ2-7; D may be TRBD1 (9 bases). This CDR3 spans 14 amino acids. The germline CDR1 and CDR2 sequences are SGHTA and FQGNSA. The ends were cut back, 5 bases at V and 5 bases at J, with 16 bases in the middle. CDR3 DNA: TGTGCCAGCAGCCGGGGGGGACAGGGTAACGAGCAGTACGTC. Its translation is CASSRGGQGNEQYV.

V and J are TRBV9 and TRBJ2-5; 7 nucleotides line up with TRBD2. Germline CDR1 and CDR2: SGDLS and YYNGEE. The CDR3 totals 17 residues. Trimming at V came to 2 bases and at J to 4 bases, leaving 14 bases not matched to a gene. CDR3 nucleotides: TGTGCCAGCAGCGTCGGGCAGCTCGGGGGGAGTAGAGAGACCCAGTACTTC. Translated, it gives CASSVGQLGGSRETQYF.

The chain links TRBV19 to TRBJ1-6; 10 nucleotides agree with TRBD1. Trimming cost V 5 bases and J 6 bases; bases outside gene matches: 4. Germline V gene sequence: CDR1 LNHDA, CDR2 SQIVND (reference sequence). The CDR3 totals 15 residues. The CDR3 nucleotides read TGTGCCAGTAGTCCCCGGACAGGGGGTAATTCACCCCTCCACTTT. Translated, it gives CASSPRTGGNSPLHF.

This chain links TRBV6-1 with TRBJ2-7, with D perhaps TRBD1 (5 bases). Germline lookup yields CDR1 MNHNS and CDR2 SASEGT. The CDR3 contains 15 residues. V shed 4 bases and J shed 3 bases, with 16 bases lying between them. The CDR3 DNA sequence: TGTGCCAGCAGTGGGACGACAGTTCCCAACTACGAGCAGTACGTC. Amino acid sequence: CASSGTTVPNYEQYV.

This chain connects TRBV25-1 to TRBJ2-2; 7 positions match TRBD2. Looked up from germline, CDR1 is MGHDK and CDR2 is SYGVNS. J gave up 7 bases and V 8 bases, and 10 bases lay outside the gene matches. CDR3 length: 14 residues. CDR3 amino acids: CASYRGEGSGELFF. CDR3 in DNA: TGTGCCAGCTACCGTGGGGAGGGAAGCGGGGAGCTGTTTTTT. Full variable domain (remainder filled in from reference TRBV25-1 and TRBJ2-2): EADIYQTPRYLVIGTGKKITLECSQTMGHDKMYWYQQDPGMELHLIHYSYGVNSTEKGDLSSESTVSRIRTEHFPLTLESARPSHTSQYLCASYRGEGSGELFFGEGSRLTVL.

The J gene is TRBJ1-6, the V gene TRBV6-5; 7 nucleotides line up with TRBD1. V shed 1 base and J 9 bases; nucleotides not matched to a gene: 6. Germline CDR1 and CDR2: MNHEY and SVGAGI. The CDR3 has 15 amino acids. CDR3 nucleotide sequence: TGTGCCAGCAGTTACTTACCGACAGGGCTTTCACCCCTCCACTTT. Its protein product is CASSYLPTGLSPLHF.

This clone came up a few times. The genes are TRBV5-1 and TRBJ1-6, with 7 nucleotides matching TRBD1. The J segment lost 6 bases and the V segment lost 0 bases, leaving 3 bases of the junction unmatched. Per germline, CDR1 SGHRS and CDR2 YFSETQ. There are 15 residues in the CDR3. The CDR3 spells CASSLEGTANSPLHF. The CDR3 nucleotides read TGCGCCAGCAGCTTGGAAGGGACAGCTAATTCACCCCTCCACTTT.

The J gene is TRBJ2-5, the V gene TRBV9, with 7 bases aligning to TRBD1. The DNA end lines up better with TRBJ2-7; the J call may be wrong. The germline V gene encodes CDR1 SGDLS and CDR2 YYNGEE. The CDR3 has 14 amino acids. The CDR3 spells CASSVAEQGNEQYF. The CDR3 DNA is TGTGCCAGCAGCGTAGCGGAACAGGGGAACGAGCAGTACTTC.

This chain connects TRBV15 to TRBJ1-4; no definite D call. CDR3 length equals 16 residues. With 0 bases removed from V and 0 bases from J, the gap between germline ends came to 8 bases. The germline V gene has CDR1 LNHNV and CDR2 YYDKDF (reference sequence). DNA for the CDR3: TGTGCCACCAGCAGAGATCAGCGTGCAACTAATGAAAAACTGTTTTTT. Translated: CATSRDQRATNEKLFF.

Only a few counts were recorded for this clone. The rearrangement joins TRBV9 to TRBJ2-1; D may be TRBD2 (5 bases). V shed 0 bases and J shed 8 bases, with 12 bases lying between them. There are 14 residues in the CDR3. Germline V gives CDR1 SGDLS, CDR2 YYNGEE. In DNA form, the CDR3 reads TGTGCCAGCAGCGTAGCCGCTGCGGGTGATGAGCAGTTCTTC. Translating it yields CASSVAAAGDEQFF.

The chain combines TRBV5-4 with TRBJ1-3, with 10 bases identical to TRBD1. The trim removed 4 bases at V and 0 bases at J, leaving 7 bases unmatched. The CDR3 sequence is 17 residues long. CDR1 and CDR2 from the germline V gene are SGHNT and YYREEE (reference sequence). CDR3 protein: CASSATGTGDSGNTIYF. The DNA of the CDR3 is TGTGCCAGCAGCGCGACCGGGACAGGGGACTCTGGAAACACCATATATTTT.

This clone was counted between two and nine times. The chain joins TRBV6-5 to TRBJ2-2, with TRBD1 identical over 7 bases. The CDR3 spans 15 residues. V was clipped by 5 bases and J by 4 bases; unmatched bases: 7. CDR1 MNHEY and CDR2 SVGAGI come from the germline V gene. CDR3 sequence (DNA): TGTGCCAGCAGTCGAAGGGACAGTGGCACCGGGGAGCTGTTTTTT. It is translated as CASSRRDSGTGELFF.

In this sample, this clone turned up a few times. The chain employs TRBV7-9 and TRBJ1-6; no clear D. The CDR3 has 14 residues. Trimming pared 5 bases from V and 5 bases from J, leaving 10 bases between. Germline CDR1 and CDR2: SEHNR and FQNEAQ (reference sequence). The CDR3 loop reads CASSPPVNNSPLHF. As DNA, the CDR3 is TGTGCCAGCAGCCCCCCAGTAAATAATTCACCCCTCCACTTT. The variable domain in full, completed from reference TRBV7-9 and TRBJ1-6, reads DTGVSQNPRHKITKRGQNVTFRCDPISEHNRLYWYRQTLGQGPEFLTYFQNEAQLEKSRLLSDRFSAERPKGSFSTLEIQRTEQGDSAMYLCASSPPVNNSPLHFGNGTRLTVT.

This chain links TRBV4-1 with TRBJ2-7; 7 bases match TRBD1. The germline V gene encodes CDR1 MGHRA and CDR2 YSYEKL. Trimming at V came to 4 bases and at J to 2 bases, leaving 8 bases not matched to a gene. This CDR3 contains 15 residues. The CDR3 nucleotides read TGCGCCAGCAGCCTCCGGGTCAGGGGGACCTACGAGCAGTACTTC. Residues: CASSLRVRGTYEQYF.

The chain links TRBV13 to TRBJ2-3; 7 bases fit TRBD1. Germline V CDR1 and CDR2: PRHDT, FYEKMQ (reference sequence). J gave up 5 bases and V 5 bases, and 7 bases lay outside the gene matches. The CDR3 contains 14 residues. Here the CDR3 reads CASSTRQGLDTQYF. DNA of the CDR3: TGTGCCAGCAGCACACGACAGGGTTTAGATACGCAGTATTTT.

The rearrangement uses TRBV5-6 and TRBJ1-2; 7 nucleotides agree with TRBD1. Germline V gene sequence: CDR1 SGHDT, CDR2 YYEEEE. The trim removed 0 bases at V and 4 bases at J, leaving 0 bases unmatched. The CDR3 runs to 13 residues. The CDR3 nucleotides are TGTGCCAGCAGCTTGGAGGGGGCCTATGGCTACACCTTC. It translates to CASSLEGAYGYTF.

A few counts support this clone. The chain combines TRBV6-1 with TRBJ1-5, with TRBD1 matching over 10 bases. This CDR3 comprises 14 residues. The J segment lost 5 bases and the V segment lost 3 bases, leaving 1 base of the junction unmatched. Germline V gene lookup returns CDR1 MNHNS and CDR2 SASEGT. The chain's CDR3 is CASSEGQGYQPQHF. In nucleotides, the CDR3 is TGTGCCAGCAGTGAGGGACAGGGGTATCAGCCCCAGCATTTT.

The chain combines TRBV5-4 with TRBJ1-2, with 7 bases matching TRBD1. Germline V gene sequence: CDR1 SGHNT, CDR2 YYREEE (reference sequence). CDR3 size: 14 residues. Trimming removed 0 bases from V and 5 bases from J; junction bases left unmatched: 4. The CDR3 reads CASSLEGQNYGYTF. DNA for the CDR3: TGTGCCAGCAGCTTGGAGGGACAGAATTATGGCTACACCTTC. Looking up the rest from reference TRBV5-4 and TRBJ1-2 gives the full variable domain: ETGVTQSPTHLIKTRGQQVTLRCSSQSGHNTVSWYQQALGQGPQFIFQYYREEENGRGNFPPRFSGLQFPNYSSELNVNALELDDSALYLCASSLEGQNYGYTFGSGTRLTVV.

This clone was picked up a small number of times. This chain joins TRBV11-3 and TRBJ2-2, with D maybe TRBD1 (6 bases). Per the germline V gene, CDR1 is SGHNT and CDR2 is YENEEA. V shed 8 bases and J shed 4 bases, with 17 bases lying between them. CDR3 length equals 15 residues. The DNA of the CDR3 is TGTGCCAGCGCAATCGGGACACATACCACCGGGGAGCTGTTTTTT. Translated, it gives CASAIGTHTTGELFF.